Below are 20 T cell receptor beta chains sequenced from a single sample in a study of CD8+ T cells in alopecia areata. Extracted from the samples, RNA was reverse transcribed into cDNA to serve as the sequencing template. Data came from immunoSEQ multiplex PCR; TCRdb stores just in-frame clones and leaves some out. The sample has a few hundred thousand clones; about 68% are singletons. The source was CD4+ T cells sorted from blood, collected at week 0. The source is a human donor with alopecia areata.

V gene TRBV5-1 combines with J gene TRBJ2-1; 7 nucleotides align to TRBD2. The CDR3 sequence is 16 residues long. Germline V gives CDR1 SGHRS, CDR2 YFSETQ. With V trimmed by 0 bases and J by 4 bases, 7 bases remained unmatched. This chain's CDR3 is CASSLGSAGDYNEQFF. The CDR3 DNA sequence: TGCGCCAGCAGCTTGGGTTCGGCGGGGGATTACAATGAGCAGTTCTTC. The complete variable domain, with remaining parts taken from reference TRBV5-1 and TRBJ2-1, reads KAGVTQTPRYLIKTRGQQVTLSCSPISGHRSVSWYQQTPGQGLQFLFEYFSETQRNKGNFPGRFSGRQFSNSRSEMNVSTLELGDSALYLCASSLGSAGDYNEQFFGPGTRLTVL.

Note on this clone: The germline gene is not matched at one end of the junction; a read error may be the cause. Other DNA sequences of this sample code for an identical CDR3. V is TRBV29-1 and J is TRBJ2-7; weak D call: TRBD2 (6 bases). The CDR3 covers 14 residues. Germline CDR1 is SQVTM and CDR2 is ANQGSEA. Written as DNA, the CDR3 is TGCAGCGTTGGAGGGACTGAGGTCTCCTACGAACAGTACTTC. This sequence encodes CSVGGTEVSYEQYF.

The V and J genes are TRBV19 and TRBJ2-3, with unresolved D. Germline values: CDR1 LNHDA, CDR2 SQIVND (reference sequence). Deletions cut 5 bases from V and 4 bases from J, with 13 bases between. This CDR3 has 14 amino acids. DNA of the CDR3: TGTGCCAGTAGTGGCCGGGTAAGGTCAGATACGCAGTATTTT. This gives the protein CASSGRVRSDTQYF.

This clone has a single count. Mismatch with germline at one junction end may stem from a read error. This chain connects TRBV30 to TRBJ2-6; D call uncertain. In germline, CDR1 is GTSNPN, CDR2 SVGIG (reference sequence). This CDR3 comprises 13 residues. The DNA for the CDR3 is TGTGCTTGGATGGGGACTGGGGCCAACGTCCTGACTTTC. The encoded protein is CAWMGTGANVLTF.

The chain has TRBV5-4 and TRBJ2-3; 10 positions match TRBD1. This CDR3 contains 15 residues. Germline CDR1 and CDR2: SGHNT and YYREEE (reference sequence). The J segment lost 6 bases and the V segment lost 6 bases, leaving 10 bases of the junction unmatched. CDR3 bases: TGTGCCAGCACCCACCGGGACAGGGGCGGGGATACGCAGTATTTT. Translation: CASTHRDRGGDTQYF.

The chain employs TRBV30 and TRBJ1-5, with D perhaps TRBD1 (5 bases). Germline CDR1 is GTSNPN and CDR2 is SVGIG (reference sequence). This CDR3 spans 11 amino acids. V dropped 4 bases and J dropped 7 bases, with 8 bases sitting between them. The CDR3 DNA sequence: TGTGCCTGGATCCAGGGCCAGCCCCAGCATTTT. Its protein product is CAWIQGQPQHF.

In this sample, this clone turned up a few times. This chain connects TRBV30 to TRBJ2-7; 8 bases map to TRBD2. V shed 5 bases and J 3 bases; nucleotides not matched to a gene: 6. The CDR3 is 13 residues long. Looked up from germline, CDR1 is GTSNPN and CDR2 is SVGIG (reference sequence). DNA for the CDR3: TGTGCCTGGCGCTCTAGCGGGCTCTACGAGCAGTACTTC. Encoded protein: CAWRSSGLYEQYF.

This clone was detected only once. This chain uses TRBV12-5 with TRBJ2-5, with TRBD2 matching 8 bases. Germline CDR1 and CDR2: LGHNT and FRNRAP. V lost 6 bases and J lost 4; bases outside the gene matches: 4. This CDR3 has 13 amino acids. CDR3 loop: CASGYGGAETQYF. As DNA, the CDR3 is TGTGCTAGTGGATACGGGGGGGCAGAGACCCAGTACTTC.

CDR3 in amino acids: CASSQGDSRETQYF. The CDR3 coding sequence is TGCGCCAGCAGCCAAGGGGACTCGCGGGAGACCCAGTACTTC. This chain uses TRBV4-1 with TRBJ2-5; possibly TRBD2 for D (6 bases). V was shortened by 1 base and J by 5 bases, with 11 bases between the two germline ends. CDR1 is MGHRA, CDR2 YSYEKL, per germline. CDR3 length equals 14 residues.

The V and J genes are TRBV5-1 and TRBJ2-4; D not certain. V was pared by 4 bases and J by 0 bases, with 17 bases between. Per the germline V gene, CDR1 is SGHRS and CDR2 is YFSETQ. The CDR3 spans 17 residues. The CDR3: CASSQSPIGVAKNIQYF. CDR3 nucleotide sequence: TGCGCCAGCAGCCAAAGCCCTATTGGGGTAGCCAAAAACATTCAGTACTTC.

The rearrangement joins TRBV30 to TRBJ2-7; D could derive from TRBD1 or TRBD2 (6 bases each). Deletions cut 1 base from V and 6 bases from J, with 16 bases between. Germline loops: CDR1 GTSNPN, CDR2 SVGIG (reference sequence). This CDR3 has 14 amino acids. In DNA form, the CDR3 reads TGTGCCTGGAGTGCCCTGGGGGGCATGGGCGAGCAGTACTTC. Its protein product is CAWSALGGMGEQYF.

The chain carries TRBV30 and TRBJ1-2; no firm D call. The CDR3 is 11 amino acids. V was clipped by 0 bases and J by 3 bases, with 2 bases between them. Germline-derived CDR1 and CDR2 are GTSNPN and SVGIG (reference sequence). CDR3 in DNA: TGTGCCTGGAGTGTTGACTATGGCTACACCTTC. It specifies CAWSVDYGYTF.

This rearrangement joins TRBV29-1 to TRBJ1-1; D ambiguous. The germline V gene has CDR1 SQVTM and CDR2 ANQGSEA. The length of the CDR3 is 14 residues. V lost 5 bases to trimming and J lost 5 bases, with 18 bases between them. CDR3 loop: CSVIAGRMGTEAFF. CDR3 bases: TGCAGCGTTATTGCGGGCAGGATGGGGACTGAAGCTTTCTTT.

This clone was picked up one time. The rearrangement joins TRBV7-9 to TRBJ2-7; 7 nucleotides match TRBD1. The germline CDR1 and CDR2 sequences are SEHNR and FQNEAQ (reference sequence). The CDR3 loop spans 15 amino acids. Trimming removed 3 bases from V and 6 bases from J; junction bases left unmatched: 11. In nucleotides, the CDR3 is TGTGCCAGCAGCTTCCTTACCGACAGGGAAGGCGAGCAGTACTTC. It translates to CASSFLTDREGEQYF.

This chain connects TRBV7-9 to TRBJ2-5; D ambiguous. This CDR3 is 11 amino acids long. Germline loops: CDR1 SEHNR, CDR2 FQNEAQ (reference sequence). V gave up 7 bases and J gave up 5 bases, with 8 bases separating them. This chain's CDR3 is CASTSMETQYF. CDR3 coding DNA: TGTGCCAGCACCTCGATGGAGACCCAGTACTTC.

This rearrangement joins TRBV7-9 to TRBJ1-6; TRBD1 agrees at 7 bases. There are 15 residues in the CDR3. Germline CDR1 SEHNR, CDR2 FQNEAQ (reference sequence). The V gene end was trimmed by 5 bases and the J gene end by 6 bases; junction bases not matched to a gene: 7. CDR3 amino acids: CASSETGTANSPLHF. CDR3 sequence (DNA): TGTGCCAGCAGCGAGACCGGGACAGCTAATTCACCCCTCCACTTT.

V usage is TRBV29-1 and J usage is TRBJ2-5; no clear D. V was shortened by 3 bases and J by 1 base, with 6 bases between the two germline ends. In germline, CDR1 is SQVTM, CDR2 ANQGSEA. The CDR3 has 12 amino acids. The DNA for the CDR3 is TGCAGCGTTGAGCAGGCCCAAGAGACCCAGTACTTC. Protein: CSVEQAQETQYF.

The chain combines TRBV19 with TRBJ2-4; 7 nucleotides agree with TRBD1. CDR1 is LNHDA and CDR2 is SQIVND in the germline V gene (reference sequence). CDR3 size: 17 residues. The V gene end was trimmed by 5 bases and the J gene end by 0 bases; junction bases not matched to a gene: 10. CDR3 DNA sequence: TGTGCCAGTAGTCCCGAGACAGGGCCCTTAGCCAAAAACATTCAGTACTTC. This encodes CASSPETGPLAKNIQYF. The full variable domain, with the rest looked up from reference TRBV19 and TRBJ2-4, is DGGITQSPKYLFRKEGQNVTLSCEQNLNHDAMYWYRQDPGQGLRLIYYSQIVNDFQKGDIAEGYSVSREKKESFPLTVTSAQKNPTAFYLCASSPETGPLAKNIQYFGAGTRLSVL.

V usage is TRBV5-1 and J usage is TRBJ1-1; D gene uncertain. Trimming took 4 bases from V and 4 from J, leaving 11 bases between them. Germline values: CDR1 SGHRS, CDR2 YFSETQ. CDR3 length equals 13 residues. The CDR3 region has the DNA TGCGCCAGCAGCCTCAACCGGGGCACTGAAGCTTTCTTT. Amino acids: CASSLNRGTEAFF.

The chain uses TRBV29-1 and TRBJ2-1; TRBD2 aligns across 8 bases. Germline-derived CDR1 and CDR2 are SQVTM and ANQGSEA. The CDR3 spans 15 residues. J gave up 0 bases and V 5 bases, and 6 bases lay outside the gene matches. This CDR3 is CSVRKRGPSYNEQFF. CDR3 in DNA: TGCAGCGTTAGAAAGCGGGGGCCCTCCTACAATGAGCAGTTCTTC.